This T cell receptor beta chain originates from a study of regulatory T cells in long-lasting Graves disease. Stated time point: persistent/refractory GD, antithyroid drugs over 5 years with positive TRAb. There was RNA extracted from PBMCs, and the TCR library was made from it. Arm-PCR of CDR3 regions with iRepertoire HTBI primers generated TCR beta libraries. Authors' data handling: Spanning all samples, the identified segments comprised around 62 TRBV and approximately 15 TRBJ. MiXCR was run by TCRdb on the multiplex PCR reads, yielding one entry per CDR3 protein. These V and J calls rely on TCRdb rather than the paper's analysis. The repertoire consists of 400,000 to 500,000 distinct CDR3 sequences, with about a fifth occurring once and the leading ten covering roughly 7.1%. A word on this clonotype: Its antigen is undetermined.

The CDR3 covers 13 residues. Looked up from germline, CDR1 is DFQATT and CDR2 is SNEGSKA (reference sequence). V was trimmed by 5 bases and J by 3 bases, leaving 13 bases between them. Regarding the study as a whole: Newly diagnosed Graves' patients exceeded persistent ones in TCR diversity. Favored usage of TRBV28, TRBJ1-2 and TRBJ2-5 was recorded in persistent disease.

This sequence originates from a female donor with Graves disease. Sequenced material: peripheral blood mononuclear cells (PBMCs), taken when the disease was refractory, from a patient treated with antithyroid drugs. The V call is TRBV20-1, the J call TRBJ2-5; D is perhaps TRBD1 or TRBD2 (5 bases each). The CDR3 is CSAFGGSEETQYF. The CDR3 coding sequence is TGCAGTGCTTTTGGGGGTAGCGAAGAGACCCAGTACTTC.